These T cell receptor beta chains were read from a single sample in a study of quantifying T cell responses using KT2 cells. TCRdb redid the calling of the UMI-ligation and nested PCR reads with MiXCR, one entry per CDR3 protein. The sample lists 40,000 to 60,000 distinct CDR3 sequences; roughly 12% were seen once. Material for sequencing was PBMCs spiked with cells of the T cell clone KT2. These TCRs come from a human donor. Each CDR3 is given with its conserved first and last residue. Fields, in order: D gene, V gene, J gene, clone size, CDR3 DNA, CDR3 protein. The D gene is left open where the match is weak. For some rows the clone size is stated as once, few or many, or as a class when expanded; others skip it.

d_call: -
v_call: TRBV6-2/TRBV6-3
j_call: TRBJ2-1
clone_size: -
cdr3_nt: TGTGCCAGCAGTTATCCCTCCTATGAGCAGTTCTTC
cdr3_aa: CASSYPSYEQFF

d_call: TRBD1
v_call: TRBV6-5
j_call: TRBJ1-1
clone_size: -
cdr3_nt: TGTACTCCGGGGACAGGGGAACGCACTGAAGCTTTCTTT
cdr3_aa: CTPGTGERTEAFF

d_call: TRBD2
v_call: TRBV7-6
j_call: TRBJ2-2
clone_size: few
cdr3_nt: TGTGCCAGCAGCTCGCCCGCGACTAGCGGGAGGGCCAGAAGCACCGGGGAGCTGTTTTTT
cdr3_aa: CASSSPATSGRARSTGELFF

d_call: TRBD1
v_call: TRBV19
j_call: TRBJ1-5
clone_size: -
cdr3_nt: TGTGCCAGTAGCAGGGACAGCCAATATAGCAATCAGCCCCAGCATTTT
cdr3_aa: CASSRDSQYSNQPQHF

d_call: TRBD2
v_call: TRBV30
j_call: TRBJ2-3
clone_size: few
cdr3_nt: TGTGCCTGGGGGATAGCGGGGCGGAATACGCAGTATTTT
cdr3_aa: CAWGIAGRNTQYF

d_call: -
v_call: TRBV19
j_call: TRBJ2-6
clone_size: few
cdr3_nt: TGTGCCAGTAGTATAGGCCTCTCTGGGGCCAACGTCCTGACTTTC
cdr3_aa: CASSIGLSGANVLTF

d_call: -
v_call: TRBV4-2
j_call: TRBJ2-3
clone_size: -
cdr3_nt: TGTGCCAGCAGCCTGACTACACCTCCAGGCACAGATACGCAGTATTTT
cdr3_aa: CASSLTTPPGTDTQYF

d_call: TRBD2
v_call: TRBV20-1
j_call: TRBJ2-7
clone_size: few
cdr3_nt: TGCAGTGCTTTAAACCGTCTAGCGGGGCTTAACTACGAGCAGTACTTC
cdr3_aa: CSALNRLAGLNYEQYF

d_call: TRBD2
v_call: TRBV12-3/TRBV12-4
j_call: TRBJ2-3
clone_size: few
cdr3_nt: TGTGCCAGCAGTCCTAGCGGGAATAGCGAAATGACAGATACGCAGTATTTT
cdr3_aa: CASSPSGNSEMTDTQYF

d_call: -
v_call: TRBV14
j_call: TRBJ1-5
clone_size: -
cdr3_nt: TGTGCCAGCAGCCAAGTGGGGGCACCACAACATCAGCCCCAGCATTTT
cdr3_aa: CASSQVGAPQHQPQHF

d_call: -
v_call: TRBV29-1
j_call: TRBJ1-2
clone_size: -
cdr3_nt: TGCAGCGTTGAAGATGGCGTAGGGAACTATGGCTACACCTTC
cdr3_aa: CSVEDGVGNYGYTF

d_call: -
v_call: TRBV6-2/TRBV6-3
j_call: TRBJ1-5
clone_size: few
cdr3_nt: TGTGCCAGCAATCAGGGCAGTCCTAGCAATCAGCCCCAGCATTTT
cdr3_aa: CASNQGSPSNQPQHF

d_call: TRBD1
v_call: TRBV10-3
j_call: TRBJ1-1
clone_size: few
cdr3_nt: TGTGCCATCAGTGAGTCGACAGGGGGCTTGAACACTGAAGCTTTCTTT
cdr3_aa: CAISESTGGLNTEAFF

d_call: -
v_call: TRBV5-4
j_call: TRBJ2-2
clone_size: few
cdr3_nt: TGTGCCAGCAGCTTGGCATCAGGGAACACCGGGGAGCTGTTTTTT
cdr3_aa: CASSLASGNTGELFF

d_call: -
v_call: TRBV20-1
j_call: TRBJ1-2
clone_size: few
cdr3_nt: TGCAGTGCTAGTCATCTGCCATTGGACTTCTATGGCTACACCTTC
cdr3_aa: CSASHLPLDFYGYTF

d_call: TRBD2
v_call: TRBV29-1
j_call: TRBJ2-3
clone_size: few
cdr3_nt: TGCAGCGCGGCGGGGGGCGGGACAGATACGCAGTATTTT
cdr3_aa: CSAAGGGTDTQYF

d_call: -
v_call: TRBV9
j_call: TRBJ2-5
clone_size: many
cdr3_nt: TGTGCCAGCAGGCCAGGAAGTGGGTCGGCGGAGACCCAGTACTTC
cdr3_aa: CASRPGSGSAETQYF

d_call: TRBD1
v_call: TRBV6-1
j_call: TRBJ2-7
clone_size: many
cdr3_nt: TGTGCCACAATAAAACCGGGACAGGGCTACGAGCAGTACTTC
cdr3_aa: CATIKPGQGYEQYF

d_call: -
v_call: TRBV6-2/TRBV6-3
j_call: TRBJ1-4
clone_size: many
cdr3_nt: TGTGCCAGCAGTTACTCGACTCGCAAAATGAATGAAAAACTGTTTTTT
cdr3_aa: CASSYSTRKMNEKLFF

d_call: -
v_call: TRBV10-3
j_call: TRBJ1-5
clone_size: few
cdr3_nt: TGTGCCATCAGTGTGTCCCAGGGAGGCCAGCCCCAGCATTTT
cdr3_aa: CAISVSQGGQPQHF

d_call: -
v_call: TRBV6-6
j_call: TRBJ2-5
clone_size: few
cdr3_nt: TGTGCCAGCAGTTCCAACCGGGATAACCAAGAGACCCAGTACTTC
cdr3_aa: CASSSNRDNQETQYF

d_call: -
v_call: TRBV10-1
j_call: TRBJ1-2
clone_size: few
cdr3_nt: TGCGCCAGCAGTGAGCGTGGTTCAGGGACTTCCCCCGGGATAATTGGCTACACCTTC
cdr3_aa: CASSERGSGTSPGIIGYTF

d_call: TRBD2
v_call: TRBV6-5
j_call: TRBJ2-2
clone_size: many
cdr3_nt: TGTGCCAGCAGTCCGCGACTAGCGGGAGGGTTCGGGGAGCTGTTTTTT
cdr3_aa: CASSPRLAGGFGELFF

d_call: -
v_call: TRBV6-6
j_call: TRBJ1-1
clone_size: few
cdr3_nt: TGTGCCAGCAGTTACGGGGGGGGGGGCACTGAAGCTTTCTTT
cdr3_aa: CASSYGGGGTEAFF

d_call: -
v_call: TRBV7-2
j_call: TRBJ2-3
clone_size: few
cdr3_nt: TGTGCCGTCTCAGCCAACGCAGATACGCAGTATTTT
cdr3_aa: CAVSANADTQYF

d_call: TRBD1
v_call: TRBV18
j_call: TRBJ2-1
clone_size: few
cdr3_nt: TGTGCCAGCTGGCAGGGGGTTTTGGATGAGCAGTTCTTC
cdr3_aa: CASWQGVLDEQFF

d_call: TRBD2
v_call: TRBV6-2/TRBV6-3
j_call: TRBJ2-3
clone_size: -
cdr3_nt: TGTGCCAGCAGCCCACTAGCGGTTGATACGCAGTATTTT
cdr3_aa: CASSPLAVDTQYF

d_call: -
v_call: TRBV4-2
j_call: TRBJ2-1
clone_size: many
cdr3_nt: TGTGCCAGCAGCCAAGATTGGAGGCCGGCCAATGAGCAGTTCTTC
cdr3_aa: CASSQDWRPANEQFF

d_call: -
v_call: TRBV27
j_call: TRBJ2-5
clone_size: few
cdr3_nt: TGTGCCAGCAGTTCTCCCCAGTCGGACCAGTACTTC
cdr3_aa: CASSSPQSDQYF

d_call: TRBD1
v_call: TRBV3-1
j_call: TRBJ2-2
clone_size: few
cdr3_nt: TGTGCCAGCAGCCAAGATCCAGGGGGCGGCACCGGGGAGCTGTTTTTT
cdr3_aa: CASSQDPGGGTGELFF

d_call: -
v_call: TRBV6-5
j_call: TRBJ2-1
clone_size: many
cdr3_nt: TGTGCCAGCAGTTACTCGAGTCTACTCAATGAGCAGTTCTTC
cdr3_aa: CASSYSSLLNEQFF

d_call: -
v_call: TRBV7-8
j_call: TRBJ2-7
clone_size: few
cdr3_nt: TGTGCCAGCAGCTTAAGGGGGATAGACTACGAGCAGTACTTC
cdr3_aa: CASSLRGIDYEQYF

d_call: TRBD2
v_call: TRBV11-2
j_call: TRBJ2-1
clone_size: -
cdr3_nt: TGTGCCAGCAGCCTTACGGAAGAGCGGGGCTCCCCCTCCCGGCATGAGCAGTTCTTC
cdr3_aa: CASSLTEERGSPSRHEQFF